These 5 T cell receptor beta chains originate from one sample sequenced in a study of blood T cell repertoires in COVID-19 (dated by TCRdb to the early 2020s). Libraries were constructed by the immunoSEQ multiplex PCR assay. Drawn from immuneACCESS, this table holds only the in-frame rearrangements with V and J called that TCRdb kept. Clones are partly lost; checked studies trace under half to an unresolved V gene and leave the rest unexplained. Within this sample are some 300,000 clones, with 85% to 90% of them counted one time only. The top ten hold approximately 1.8% of the sample. The source material was peripheral blood. The receptors derive from a woman aged 25 to 39 with COVID-19, enrolled during active disease.

The rearrangement links TRBV2 to TRBJ1-5, with a possible D match to TRBD1 (6 bases). V lost 2 bases to trimming and J lost 7 bases, with 12 bases between them. CDR3 length: 14 amino acids. Germline CDR1 reads SNHLY; CDR2 reads FYNNEI. The CDR3 region is CASSELGGWQPQHF. CDR3 nucleotides: TGTGCCAGCAGTGAATTAGGGGGATGGCAGCCCCAGCATTTT.

This clone turned up a few times. The chain employs TRBV6-1 and TRBJ2-7; D is possibly TRBD1 (5 bases). The CDR3 is 14 residues long. Trimming stripped 2 bases from V and 0 bases from J, with 8 bases between. Germline CDR1 MNHNS, CDR2 SASEGT. In nucleotides, the CDR3 is TGTGCCAGCAGTGAAAGGGGAAGCTCCTACGAGCAGTACGTC. Protein product: CASSERGSSYEQYV.

The chain joins TRBV10-1 to TRBJ2-1; 10 nucleotides line up with TRBD2. Germline trimming cut 3 bases from V and 7 bases from J; bases unmatched to any gene: 9. From germline, CDR1 is WNHNN and CDR2 SYGVQD (reference sequence). The CDR3 totals 16 residues. The CDR3 loop reads CASSESLTSGANEQFF. CDR3 in DNA: TGCGCCAGCAGTGAATCTCTAACTAGCGGGGCGAATGAGCAGTTCTTC.

This chain links TRBV9 with TRBJ2-6, with TRBD1 identical over 8 bases. This CDR3 contains 16 residues. Germline V lookup: CDR1 SGDLS, CDR2 YYNGEE. Germline trimming cut 4 bases from V and 1 base from J; bases unmatched to any gene: 4. The CDR3 region is CASSPGQGSGANVLTF. DNA for the CDR3: TGTGCCAGCAGCCCAGGACAGGGATCTGGGGCCAACGTCCTGACTTTC.

This clone was observed once. The chain has TRBV5-1 and TRBJ1-2; D gene ambiguous. Germline CDR1 SGHRS, CDR2 YFSETQ. The CDR3 totals 14 residues. V was clipped by 0 bases and J by 1 base, with 7 bases between them. The CDR3, as DNA: TGCGCCAGCAGCTTGGAAAACTTTAACTATGGCTACACCTTC. Its protein is CASSLENFNYGYTF.